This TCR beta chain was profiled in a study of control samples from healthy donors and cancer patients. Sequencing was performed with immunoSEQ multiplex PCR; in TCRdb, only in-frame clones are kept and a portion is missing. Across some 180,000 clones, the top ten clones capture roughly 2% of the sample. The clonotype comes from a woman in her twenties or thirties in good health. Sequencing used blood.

In nucleotides, the CDR3 is TGCGCCAGCAGCTTGGTTGGGGGCTCCTATAATTCACCCCTCCACTTT. Translating it yields CASSLVGGSYNSPLHF. The V and J genes are TRBV5-1 and TRBJ1-6, with D possibly matching TRBD1 (5 bases). This CDR3 has 16 amino acids. The V end lost 0 bases, the J end lost 0 bases, and 7 bases lay between the germline ends. Germline values: CDR1 SGHRS, CDR2 YFSETQ.